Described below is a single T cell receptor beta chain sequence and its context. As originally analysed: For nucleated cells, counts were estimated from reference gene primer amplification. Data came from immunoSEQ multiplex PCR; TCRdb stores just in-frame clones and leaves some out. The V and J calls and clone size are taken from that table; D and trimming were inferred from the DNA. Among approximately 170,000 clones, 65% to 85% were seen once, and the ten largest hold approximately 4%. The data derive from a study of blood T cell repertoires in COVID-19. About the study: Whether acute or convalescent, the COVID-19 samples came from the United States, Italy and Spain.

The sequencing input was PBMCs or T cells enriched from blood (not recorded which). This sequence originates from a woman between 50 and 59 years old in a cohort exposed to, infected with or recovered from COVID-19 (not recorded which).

CDR3: CASSQDPLGAGGYTF. The CDR3 nucleotides read TGTGCCAGCAGCCAAGACCCCCTGGGGGCTGGGGGCTACACCTTC. This chain links TRBV3-1 (or the pseudogene TRBV3-2) with TRBJ1-2; the D gene is possibly TRBD1 (6 bases). CDR3 size: 15 residues. Trimming took off 0 bases at V and 8 bases at J, with 16 bases between the two ends. Germline CDR1 and CDR2: LGHDT and YNNKEL (reference sequence).